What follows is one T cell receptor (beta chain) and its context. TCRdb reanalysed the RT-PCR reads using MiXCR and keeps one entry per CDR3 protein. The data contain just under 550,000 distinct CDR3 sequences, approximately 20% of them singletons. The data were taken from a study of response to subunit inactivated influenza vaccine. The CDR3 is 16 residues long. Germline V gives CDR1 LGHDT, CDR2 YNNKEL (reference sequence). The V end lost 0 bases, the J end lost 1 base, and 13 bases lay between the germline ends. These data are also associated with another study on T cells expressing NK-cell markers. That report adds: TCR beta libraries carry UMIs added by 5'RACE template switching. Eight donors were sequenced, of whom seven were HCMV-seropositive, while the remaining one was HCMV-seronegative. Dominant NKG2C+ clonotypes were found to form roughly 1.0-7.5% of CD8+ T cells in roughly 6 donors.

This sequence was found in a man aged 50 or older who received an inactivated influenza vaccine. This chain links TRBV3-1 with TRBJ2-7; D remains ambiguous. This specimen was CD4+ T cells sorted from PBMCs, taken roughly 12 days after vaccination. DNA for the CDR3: TGTGCCAGCAGCCAAGATGCCACAGTCCTATCCTACGAGCAGTACTTC. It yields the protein CASSQDATVLSYEQYF.